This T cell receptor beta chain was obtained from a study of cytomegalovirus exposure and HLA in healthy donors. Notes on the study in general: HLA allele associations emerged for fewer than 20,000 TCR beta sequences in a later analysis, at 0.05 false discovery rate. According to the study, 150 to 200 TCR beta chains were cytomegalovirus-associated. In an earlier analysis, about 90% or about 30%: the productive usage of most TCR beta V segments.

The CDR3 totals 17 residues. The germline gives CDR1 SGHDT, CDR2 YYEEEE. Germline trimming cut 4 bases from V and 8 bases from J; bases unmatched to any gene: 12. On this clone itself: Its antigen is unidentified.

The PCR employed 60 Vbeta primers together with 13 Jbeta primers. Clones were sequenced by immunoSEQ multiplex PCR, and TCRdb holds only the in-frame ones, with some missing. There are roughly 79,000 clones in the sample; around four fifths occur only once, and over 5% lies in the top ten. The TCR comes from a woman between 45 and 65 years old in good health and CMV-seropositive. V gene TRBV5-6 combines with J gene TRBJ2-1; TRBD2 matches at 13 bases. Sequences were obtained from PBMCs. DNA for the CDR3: TGTGCCAGCAGCCTGGGGACTAGCGGGAACCTTTTCCATGAGCAGTTCTTC. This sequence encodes CASSLGTSGNLFHEQFF.